This TCR beta chain emerged from a study of blood T cell repertoires in COVID-19. Overall study: Acute and convalescent COVID-19 samples came from the United States, Italy and Spain. The cDNA or gDNA used as material had been derived from T cells, B-cell-depleted T cells, or PBMCs.

Trimming stripped 7 bases from V and 0 bases from J, with 13 bases between. This CDR3 contains 14 residues. The germline V gene has CDR1 LNHDA and CDR2 SQIVND (reference sequence). Authors' methods: Nucleated cell counts were estimated from reference gene primer amplification. The repertoire was sequenced with immunoSEQ multiplex PCR; TCRdb's copy has only in-frame clones and lacks some. V, J and clone size derive from that table, while D and trimming were established from the DNA sequence. The sample holds over 400,000 clones, 70% to 90% seen once. The sample taken for sequencing was peripheral blood. This clonotype was sampled from a woman in her twenties or thirties with active or convalescent COVID-19. J is TRBJ2-7 and V is TRBV19; D is perhaps TRBD1 (6 bases). The CDR3 nucleotides are TGTGCCAGTAACGGTCGGGACACCTCCTACGAGCAGTACTTC. Translation: CASNGRDTSYEQYF.